Listed here are 23 T cell receptor beta chains from one sample, sequenced in a study of cytomegalovirus exposure and HLA in healthy donors. The study ran its PCR with 60 Vbeta and 13 Jbeta primers. The data were produced by immunoSEQ multiplex PCR, yet TCRdb's version contains in-frame clones alone and is incomplete. Among roughly 120,000 clones listed, about 70% were seen once. Sequencing was carried out using PBMCs. The receptors were sampled from a woman aged 40-49 years in good health and CMV-seronegative.

This clone occurred a few times. V and J are TRBV19 and TRBJ2-7; D gene ambiguous. V lost 6 bases and J lost 0, with 15 bases in between. The germline gives CDR1 LNHDA, CDR2 SQIVND (reference sequence). The CDR3 loop spans 15 amino acids. CDR3 DNA: TGTGCCAGTAGAGCGACGCATGCCAGCTCCTACGAGCAGTACTTC. The encoded protein is CASRATHASSYEQYF.

The chain has TRBV7-2 and TRBJ1-1; D is undetermined. The CDR3 spans 13 residues. Germline-derived CDR1 and CDR2 are SGHTA and FQGNSA. Between the trimmed V and J ends, which lost 2 bases and 6 bases, there was a span of 10 bases. The DNA for the CDR3 is TGTGCCAGCAGCTTAATGAGGGCACCTGAAGCTTTCTTT. Translation gives CASSLMRAPEAFF.

The rearrangement joins TRBV6-6 to TRBJ2-2; D may be TRBD1 (6 bases). This CDR3 has 15 amino acids. The germline V and J ends were trimmed by 2 bases and 0 bases, with 7 bases remaining between them. Germline V CDR1 and CDR2: MNHNY, SVGAGI (reference sequence). For the CDR3, the DNA is TGTGCCAGCAGTTACGGACAGACGAACACCGGGGAGCTGTTTTTT. It yields the protein CASSYGQTNTGELFF.

The chain links TRBV4-3 to TRBJ1-5, with D maybe TRBD1 (5 bases). CDR1 is LGHNA, CDR2 YSLEER, per germline. The length of the CDR3 is 17 residues. Trimming pared 2 bases from V and 2 bases from J, leaving 16 bases between. CDR3 residues: CASSQYPVGQGNQPQHF. The CDR3, as DNA: TGCGCCAGCAGCCAATATCCCGTGGGGCAGGGCAATCAGCCCCAGCATTTT.

The chain uses TRBV6-1 and TRBJ1-2, with D possibly TRBD1 on 5 matching bases. Trimming removed 8 bases at V and 6 bases at J, with 13 bases between. The germline V gene has CDR1 MNHNS and CDR2 SASEGT. CDR3 length: 12 residues. As DNA, the CDR3 is TGTGCCAGCGAACAGTGGGGCCATGGCTACACCTTC. Protein sequence: CASEQWGHGYTF.

This clone occurred a few times. J is TRBJ2-1 and V is TRBV29-1, with 12 bases that match TRBD2. The germline CDR1 and CDR2 sequences are SQVTM and ANQGSEA. Trimming took 7 bases from V and 0 from J; bases not matched to a gene: 4. The CDR3 consists of 15 residues. In DNA, the CDR3 is TGCAGCGCCCCGGGACTAGCGGGCTCCTACAATGAGCAGTTCTTC. Translation gives CSAPGLAGSYNEQFF.

The chain employs TRBV6-5 and TRBJ2-2; 7 bases agree with TRBD1. With 6 bases clipped from V and 4 bases from J, the junction kept 8 bases outside the gene matches. Germline V gene data show CDR1 as MNHEY and CDR2 as SVGAGI. The CDR3 is 15 amino acids. CDR3 protein: CASSWSGGGTGELFF. The CDR3 region has the DNA TGTGCCAGCAGCTGGTCAGGGGGTGGCACCGGGGAGCTGTTTTTT.

This rearrangement joins TRBV2 to TRBJ2-6, with TRBD1 matching over 10 bases. From germline, CDR1 is SNHLY and CDR2 FYNNEI. V lost 8 bases to trimming and J lost 1 base; unmatched junction nucleotides: 5. This CDR3 is built from 16 residues. The CDR3, as DNA: TGTGCCAGCTTCCGGGACAGGGGATCTGGGGCCAACGTCCTGACTTTC. As protein: CASFRDRGSGANVLTF.

This chain connects TRBV5-6 to TRBJ2-5; 10 bases agree with TRBD1. The J call may be mistaken, given a closer DNA end match to TRBJ2-7. This CDR3 has 17 amino acids. Germline lookup yields CDR1 SGHDT and CDR2 YYEEEE. CDR3 coding DNA: TGTGCCAGCAGCTTATACTTGATACGGGACAGGGGCTACGAGCAGTACTTC. Translation gives CASSLYLIRDRGYEQYF.

The chain joins TRBV7-2 to TRBJ2-2; a weak D match, TRBD2 (7 bases). The CDR3 is made up of 16 amino acids. Germline-derived CDR1 and CDR2 are SGHTA and FQGNSA. V shed 5 bases and J shed 4 bases, with 17 bases lying between them. As DNA, the CDR3 is TGTGCCAGCAGCCCTATCGGGGGGCAGAGCACCGGGGAGCTGTTTTTT. It translates to CASSPIGGQSTGELFF.

The CDR3 is CASGSGQARDEQYF. In DNA, the CDR3 is TGTGCTAGTGGTTCCGGACAGGCCCGAGACGAGCAGTACTTC. The chain is built from TRBV12-5 and TRBJ2-7, with 7 bases fitting TRBD1. The germline gives CDR1 LGHNT, CDR2 FRNRAP. V dropped 4 bases and J dropped 5; count of bases not matched to a gene: 8. CDR3 size: 14 residues.

The chain links TRBV11-3 to TRBJ2-3; 15 bases map to TRBD2. J was trimmed by 0 bases and V by 4 bases; bases with no gene match: 5. From germline, CDR1 is SGHNT and CDR2 YENEEA. The CDR3 runs 18 residues. The CDR3 is CASSSRTSGGASTDTQYF. CDR3 sequence (DNA): TGTGCCAGCAGCTCCCGGACTAGCGGGGGGGCGAGCACAGATACGCAGTATTTT. Combining the CDR3 with reference TRBV11-3 and TRBJ2-3 gives the whole variable domain EAGVVQSPRYKIIEKKQPVAFWCNPISGHNTLYWYLQNLGQGPELLIRYENEEAVDDSQLPKDRFSAERLKGVDSTLKIQPAELGDSAVYLCASSSRTSGGASTDTQYFGPGTRLTVL.

This clone was observed a handful of times. V usage is TRBV28 and J usage is TRBJ2-1, with TRBD2 matching over 11 bases. There are 17 residues in the CDR3. J was trimmed by 1 base and V by 4 bases; bases with no gene match: 6. Germline CDR1 and CDR2: MDHEN and SYDVKM. The CDR3 loop reads CASSWVSGRVSYNEQFF. In nucleotides, the CDR3 is TGTGCCAGCAGTTGGGTTAGCGGGAGGGTGTCCTACAATGAGCAGTTCTTC. The full variable domain, in which reference TRBV28 and TRBJ2-1 provide the parts outside the CDR3, is DVKVTQSSRYLVKRTGEKVFLECVQDMDHENMFWYRQDPGLGLRLIYFSYDVKMKEKGDIPEGYSVSREKKERFSLILESASTNQTSMYLCASSWVSGRVSYNEQFFGPGTRLTVL.

V usage is TRBV6-5 and J usage is TRBJ1-5; a weak D match, TRBD1 (5 bases). Germline CDR1 is MNHEY and CDR2 is SVGAGI. This CDR3 region has 15 residues. Trimming pared 4 bases from V and 9 bases from J, leaving 19 bases between. The CDR3 coding sequence is TGTGCCAGCAGTTCGGGTGTAGGGGACTTGGGGCCCCAGCATTTT. Translation gives CASSSGVGDLGPQHF.

The chain is built from TRBV15 and TRBJ2-1; possible D gene TRBD2, 6 bases. Germline V gene lookup returns CDR1 LNHNV and CDR2 YYDKDF (reference sequence). CDR3 length: 16 amino acids. Trimming stripped 0 bases from V and 0 bases from J, with 9 bases between. CDR3 sequence (DNA): TGTGCCACCAGCAGAGAGCGGGGAAGCTCCTACAATGAGCAGTTCTTC. Amino acid sequence: CATSRERGSSYNEQFF.

The chain joins TRBV11-2 to TRBJ2-5, with D perhaps matching TRBD2 (6 bases). Germline V CDR1 and CDR2: SGHAT, FQNNGV. The CDR3 has 14 residues. The germline V and J ends were trimmed by 0 bases and 4 bases, with 9 bases remaining between them. The CDR3 nucleotides are TGTGCCAGCAGCTTAGACAGACTAGGAGAGACCCAGTACTTC. Its translation: CASSLDRLGETQYF.

This chain uses TRBV28 with TRBJ2-7; TRBD1 matches at 7 bases. The germline V gene encodes CDR1 MDHEN and CDR2 SYDVKM. V was clipped by 5 bases and J by 4 bases; unmatched bases: 8. The CDR3 runs 14 residues. As DNA, the CDR3 is TGTGCCAGCAGTCCATCGGGACAGCCTTACGAGCAGTACTTC. It translates to CASSPSGQPYEQYF.

The chain links TRBV29-1 to TRBJ2-1; D may be TRBD2 (5 bases). V lost 2 bases and J 1 base, leaving 12 bases between the germline ends. There are 15 residues in the CDR3. Germline lookup yields CDR1 SQVTM and CDR2 ANQGSEA. CDR3 loop: CSVERAGPSYNEQFF. CDR3 DNA: TGCAGCGTTGAAAGGGCGGGTCCTTCCTACAATGAGCAGTTCTTC.

This clone occurred a few times. This chain joins TRBV2 and TRBJ2-3; D is ambiguous. V was trimmed by 3 bases and J by 2 bases, leaving 9 bases between them. CDR3 length equals 14 residues. Germline V gene sequence: CDR1 SNHLY, CDR2 FYNNEI. CDR3 bases: TGTGCCAGCAGTGATCCTCTAGACACAGATACGCAGTATTTT. It translates to CASSDPLDTDTQYF.

The chain recombines TRBV6-5 with TRBJ1-4, with 8 nucleotides matching TRBD1. Germline loops: CDR1 MNHEY, CDR2 SVGAGI. This CDR3 comprises 14 residues. Unmatched junction bases numbered 8, after V lost 6 bases and J lost 8 bases. CDR3 loop: CASSDRQGWEKLFF. Written as DNA, the CDR3 is TGTGCCAGCAGCGACCGACAGGGGTGGGAAAAACTGTTTTTT.

The rearrangement uses TRBV9 and TRBJ2-3, with 8 positions matching TRBD1. CDR1 and CDR2 (germline): SGDLS, YYNGEE. The V segment lost 0 bases and the J segment 5 bases; nucleotides outside the gene matches: 8. CDR3 length: 16 residues. The CDR3 DNA sequence: TGTGCCAGCAGCGTAGCTACAGGGGGAGAGGTAGATACGCAGTATTTT. As protein: CASSVATGGEVDTQYF.

The V gene is TRBV5-4, the J gene TRBJ2-7, with 9 bases matching TRBD2. The CDR3 has 15 residues. The V and J ends lost 1 base and 3 bases, in that order; junction bases with no gene match: 5. The V gene's germline CDR1 is SGHNT and CDR2 YYREEE (reference sequence). The CDR3 bases are TGTGCCAGCAGCTTGTCGCTAGCGGGATACTACGAGCAGTACTTC. Its protein product is CASSLSLAGYYEQYF.

This rearrangement joins TRBV7-9 to TRBJ2-3; no clear D. Germline lookup yields CDR1 SEHNR and CDR2 FQNEAQ (reference sequence). The CDR3 is made up of 13 amino acids. The ends were cut back, 3 bases at V and 11 bases at J, with 15 bases in the middle. The CDR3 nucleotides are TGTGCCAGCAGCTTCGCCACTAACGGCAGGCAGTATTTT. This translates into CASSFATNGRQYF.